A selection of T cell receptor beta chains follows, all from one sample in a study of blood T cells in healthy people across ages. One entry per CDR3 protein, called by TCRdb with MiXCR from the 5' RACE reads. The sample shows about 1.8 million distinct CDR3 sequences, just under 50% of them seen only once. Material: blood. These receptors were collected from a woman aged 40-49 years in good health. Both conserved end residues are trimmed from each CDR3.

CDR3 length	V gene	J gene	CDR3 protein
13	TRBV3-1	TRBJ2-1	ASSLTGKGYNEQF
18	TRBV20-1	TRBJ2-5	SAREEIGLAGSVRWETQY
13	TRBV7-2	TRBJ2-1	ASSLGLAGRDEQF
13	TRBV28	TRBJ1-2	ASSLGQFGHYGYT
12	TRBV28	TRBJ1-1	ASSEVGTGGKAF
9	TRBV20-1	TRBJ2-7	SASNLAEQY
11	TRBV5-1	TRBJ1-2	ASSVQGMDGYT
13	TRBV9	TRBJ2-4	ASSVDGDRGNIQY
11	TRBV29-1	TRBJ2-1	SVRQGFSGEQF
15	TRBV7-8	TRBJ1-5	ASSLGRRTGGNQPQH
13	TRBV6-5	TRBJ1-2	ASSSPGREKGGYT
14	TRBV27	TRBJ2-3	ASSLRAGGTTDTQY
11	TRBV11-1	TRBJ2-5	ASSRQGSGTQY
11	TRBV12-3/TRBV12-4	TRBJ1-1	ASSTKLSTEAF
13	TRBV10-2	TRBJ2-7	ASIENGLRAYEQY
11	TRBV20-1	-	SARVSGGYEQY
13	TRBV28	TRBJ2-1	ASSFQQGSSFREF
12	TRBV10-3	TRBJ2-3	AISEAPPSDTQY
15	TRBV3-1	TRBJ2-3	ASSQEATGVSTDTQY
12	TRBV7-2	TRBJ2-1	ASSLELAGNEQF